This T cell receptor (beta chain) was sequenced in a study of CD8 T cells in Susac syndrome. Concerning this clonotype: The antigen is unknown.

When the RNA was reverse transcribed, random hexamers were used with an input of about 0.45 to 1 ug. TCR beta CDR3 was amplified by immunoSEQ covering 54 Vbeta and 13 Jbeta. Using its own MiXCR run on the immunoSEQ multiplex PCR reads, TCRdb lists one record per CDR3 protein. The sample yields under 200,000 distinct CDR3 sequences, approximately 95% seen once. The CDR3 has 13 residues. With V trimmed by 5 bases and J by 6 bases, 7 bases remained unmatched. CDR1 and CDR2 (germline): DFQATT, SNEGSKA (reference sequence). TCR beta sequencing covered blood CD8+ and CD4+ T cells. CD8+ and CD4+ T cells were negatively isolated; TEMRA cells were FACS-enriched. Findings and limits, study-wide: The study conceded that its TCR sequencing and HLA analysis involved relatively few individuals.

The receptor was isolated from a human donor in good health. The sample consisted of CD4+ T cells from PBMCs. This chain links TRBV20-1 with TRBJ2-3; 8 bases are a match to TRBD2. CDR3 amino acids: CSASSGLGDTQYF. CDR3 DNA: TGCAGTGCTTCTAGCGGGTTGGGGGATACGCAGTATTTT.